The 8 T cell receptor beta chains given below trace back to one sample, sequenced in a study of Ad26.COV2.S vaccination and SARS-CoV-2 variants. This sample's treatment: some 20 received Ad26.COV2.S at low or high dose, single or two shots; five or six received placebo; per-sample allocation not given. The samples were gathered on day 63 after the first injection of vaccine or placebo. Produced via immunoSEQ multiplex PCR; TCRdb's table is partial and in-frame only. The sample yields a few hundred thousand clones, about nine tenths seen once. The source material was peripheral blood, sampled in a trial of Ad26.COV2.S vaccine versus placebo. The receptors come from a person aged 18-65 years who received the Ad26.COV2.S COVID-19 vaccine or a placebo.

This clone was counted a single time. V is TRBV4-2 and J is TRBJ2-1; no clear D gene. The CDR3 covers 15 residues. Trimming removed 1 base from V and 0 bases from J, with 7 bases in between. Germline V CDR1 and CDR2: LGHNA, YNFKEQ. The CDR3 loop is CASSQGRTSYNEQFF. CDR3 nucleotide sequence: TGTGCCAGCAGCCAAGGCAGGACCTCCTACAATGAGCAGTTCTTC.

This chain joins TRBV9 and TRBJ1-6, with TRBD1 matching over 7 bases. Germline V gives CDR1 SGDLS, CDR2 YYNGEE. Trimming at V came to 3 bases and at J to 10 bases, leaving 7 bases not matched to a gene. The CDR3 extends over 14 amino acids. CDR3 coding DNA: TGTGCCAGCAGCGGAAGGGACAGTCGCTCACCCCTCCACTTT. It is translated as CASSGRDSRSPLHF.

This clone was found a few times. The chain uses TRBV7-2 and TRBJ1-5; the D gene is possibly TRBD1 (6 bases). The V gene's germline CDR1 is SGHTA and CDR2 FQGNSA. Trimming took 1 base from V and 0 from J, leaving 19 bases between them. The CDR3 runs 19 residues. The CDR3 loop reads CASSLDLWGAPDSNQPQHF. CDR3 nucleotide sequence: TGTGCCAGCAGCTTAGATCTTTGGGGGGCCCCCGATAGCAATCAGCCCCAGCATTTT.

The V gene is TRBV5-1, the J gene TRBJ2-5; TRBD2 aligns across 8 bases. This CDR3 contains 15 residues. CDR1 and CDR2 (germline): SGHRS, YFSETQ. V lost 0 bases, J lost 5 bases, and 6 bases stayed unmatched. The CDR3: CASSLAGGTSETQYF. The CDR3 nucleotides are TGCGCCAGCAGCTTGGCGGGGGGGACCTCGGAGACCCAGTACTTC.

The chain employs TRBV7-9 and TRBJ1-1; D not resolved. Germline V CDR1 and CDR2: SEHNR, FQNEAQ (reference sequence). The CDR3 sequence is 15 residues long. Trimming took 6 bases from V and 1 from J, leaving 15 bases between them. The chain's CDR3 is CASSYPRQPNTEAFF. Written as DNA, the CDR3 is TGTGCCAGCAGTTATCCTCGGCAGCCGAACACTGAAGCTTTCTTT. The entire variable domain, with the rest obtained from reference TRBV7-9 and TRBJ1-1, is as follows: DTGVSQNPRHKITKRGQNVTFRCDPISEHNRLYWYRQTLGQGPEFLTYFQNEAQLEKSRLLSDRFSAERPKGSFSTLEIQRTEQGDSAMYLCASSYPRQPNTEAFFGQGTRLTVV.

The CDR3 loop reads CASSLMGHINRDGYTF. The CDR3 DNA follows: TGTGCCAGCAGCTTAATGGGACATATTAACAGGGATGGCTACACCTTC. The V and J genes are TRBV7-9 and TRBJ1-2; TRBD1 might be the D (6 bases). CDR3 length: 16 residues. CDR1 is SEHNR and CDR2 is FQNEAQ in the germline V gene (reference sequence). Between the trimmed V and J ends, which lost 2 bases and 6 bases, there was a span of 19 bases. The full variable domain, completed using reference TRBV7-9 and TRBJ1-2, is DTGVSQNPRHKITKRGQNVTFRCDPISEHNRLYWYRQTLGQGPEFLTYFQNEAQLEKSRLLSDRFSAERPKGSFSTLEIQRTEQGDSAMYLCASSLMGHINRDGYTFGSGTRLTVV.

This rearrangement joins TRBV2 to TRBJ1-3, with D tentatively TRBD1 (6 bases). This CDR3 has 16 residues. Trimming removed 0 bases at V and 0 bases at J, with 9 bases between. Germline V gene sequence: CDR1 SNHLY, CDR2 FYNNEI. The DNA of the CDR3 is TGTGCCAGCAGTGAAGCAAACAGGGCCTCTGGAAACACCATATATTTT. Protein product: CASSEANRASGNTIYF.

This chain connects TRBV14 to TRBJ2-7; D is uncertain. The CDR3 loop spans 12 amino acids. V dropped 2 bases and J dropped 7 bases, with 9 bases sitting between them. In germline, CDR1 is SGHDN, CDR2 FVKESK. The CDR3 coding sequence is TGTGCCAGCAGCCAACAACCCGGGGAGCAGTACTTC. It codes for CASSQQPGEQYF.